Each of the 5 T cell receptor beta chains below was sequenced from the same sample in a study of CD8 T cells in ankylosing spondylitis. One entry per CDR3 protein, called by TCRdb with MiXCR from the 5' RACE reads. Here the sample spans 250,000 or so distinct CDR3 sequences, about a sixth being singletons. Specimen: blood, either unsorted or a sorted T cell fraction (not recorded which). The source is a male donor with ankylosing spondylitis or in good health (not recorded which).

This chain joins TRBV5-6 and TRBJ2-1; a weak D match, TRBD2 (5 bases). CDR3 length: 17 residues. Germline V lookup: CDR1 SGHDT, CDR2 YYEEEE. The ends were cut back, 1 base at V and 0 bases at J, with 14 bases in the middle. CDR3 DNA sequence: TGTGCCAGCAGCTTGATGAGCGGAACTAGCTCCTACAATGAGCAGTTCTTC. The encoded protein is CASSLMSGTSSYNEQFF. The whole variable domain, remainder taken from reference TRBV5-6 and TRBJ2-1, is DAGVTQSPTHLIKTRGQQVTLRCSPKSGHDTVSWYQQALGQGPQFIFQYYEEEERQRGNFPDRFSGHQFPNYSSELNVNALLLGDSALYLCASSLMSGTSSYNEQFFGPGTRLTVL.

This chain links TRBV12-3 or TRBV12-4 with TRBJ2-3; tentative D call: TRBD2 (7 bases). With 9 bases removed from V and 5 bases from J, the gap between germline ends came to 18 bases. This CDR3 has 14 amino acids. CDR3 region: CASAPGGPRDTQYF. For the CDR3, the DNA is TGTGCCAGTGCCCCCGGGGGGCCAAGAGATACGCAGTATTTT.

A few counts support this clonotype. The V call is TRBV20-1, the J call TRBJ2-6; 8 bases match TRBD2. The CDR3 has 15 residues. CDR1 is DFQATT and CDR2 is SNEGSKA in the germline V gene (reference sequence). V trimming: 3 bases; J trimming: 3 bases; junction bases outside the gene matches: 4. As DNA, the CDR3 is TGCAGTGCTAGCGCGGGAGGAGGTGGGGCCAACGTCCTGACTTTC. As protein: CSASAGGGGANVLTF.

This clonotype was seen more than once but under ten times. The gene calls are TRBV5-1 and TRBJ2-1; D is possibly TRBD1 (6 bases). The CDR3 sequence is 16 residues long. V dropped 4 bases and J dropped 0 bases, with 14 bases sitting between them. Looked up from germline, CDR1 is SGHRS and CDR2 is YFSETQ. In nucleotides, the CDR3 is TGCGCCAGCAGCAGAACCGGGACACCCTCCTACAATGAGCAGTTCTTC. Protein: CASSRTGTPSYNEQFF.

V usage is TRBV6-2 or TRBV6-3 and J usage is TRBJ2-7; D may be TRBD1 or TRBD2 (5 bases each). The CDR3 has 14 residues. Trimming left V 4 bases short and J 3 bases short, with 13 bases between. Germline CDR1 and CDR2: MNHEY and SVGEGT. In nucleotides, the CDR3 is TGTGCCAGCAGTTTACGGGGCGAATACTACGAGCAGTACTTC. It translates to CASSLRGEYYEQYF.